This entry is about one TCR beta chain. This entry belongs to a study of T-cell reconstitution after alpha-beta-depleted transplantation in children. CDR1 and CDR2 (germline): SEHNR, FQNEAQ (reference sequence). The CDR3 has 14 residues. Trimming pared 1 base from V and 6 bases from J, leaving 13 bases between. The TCRbeta library was prepared with unique molecular identifiers. TCRdb reanalysed the PCR reads using MiXCR and keeps one entry per CDR3 protein. The sample comprises some 550,000 distinct CDR3 sequences, roughly 18% of which are singletons, and approximately 3% rests with the top ten. The V call is TRBV7-9, the J call TRBJ2-7, with D possibly TRBD2 on 7 matching bases. The starting material was PBMCs from the stem cell graft donor, obtained from the stem cell graft. This clonotype originated in a human donor who donated a stem cell graft to a child with acute lymphoblastic leukemia. In nucleotides, the CDR3 is TGTGCCAGCAGCTTAGAAGGGAGGGGGTTCGAGCAGTACTTC. Its translation is CASSLEGRGFEQYF.